This T cell receptor beta chain was observed in a study of T cell repertoires in cytomegalovirus infection. The wider study: HLA-C-restricted CMV epitopes, recently identified, and well-studied HLA-B-restricted ones were used by the study. In public TCR beta signatures, there were indications of both CMV infection and matching HLA type.

This clonotype was observed a few times. Its cognate antigen is unknown. MiXCR, applied by TCRdb to the reads, yields one record per CDR3 protein. In the table there are about 920,000 distinct CDR3 sequences, 25% to 40% of which are singletons. The starting material was cultured CD8+ T cells from PBMCs, obtained from culture after CMV antigen stimulation. This clonotype was sampled from a human donor in good health (CMV status not recorded). Some clones in this sample may be carry-over from other donors' samples.

CDR3 coding DNA: TGTGCCAGCAGCCCACCCGGACAGGGAGGGAATGGCTACACCTTC. It yields the protein CASSPPGQGGNGYTF. The V call is TRBV9, the J call TRBJ1-2; 8 bases map to TRBD1. V gave up 4 bases and J gave up 6 bases; unmatched junction bases: 11. Per the germline V gene, CDR1 is SGDLS and CDR2 is YYNGEE. The CDR3 extends over 15 amino acids.